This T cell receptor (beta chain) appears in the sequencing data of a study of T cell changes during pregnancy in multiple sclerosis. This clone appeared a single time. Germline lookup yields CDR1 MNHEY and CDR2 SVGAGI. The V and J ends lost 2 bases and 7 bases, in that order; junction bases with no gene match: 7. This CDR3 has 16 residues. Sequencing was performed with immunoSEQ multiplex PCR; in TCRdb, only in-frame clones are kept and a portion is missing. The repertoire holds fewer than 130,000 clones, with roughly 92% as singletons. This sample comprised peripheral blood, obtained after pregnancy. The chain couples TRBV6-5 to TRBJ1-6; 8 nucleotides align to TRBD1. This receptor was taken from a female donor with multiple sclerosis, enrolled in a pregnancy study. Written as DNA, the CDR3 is TGTGCCAGCAGTTACCGTTTGGCAGGGGGCAATTCACCCCTCCACTTT. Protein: CASSYRLAGGNSPLHF.